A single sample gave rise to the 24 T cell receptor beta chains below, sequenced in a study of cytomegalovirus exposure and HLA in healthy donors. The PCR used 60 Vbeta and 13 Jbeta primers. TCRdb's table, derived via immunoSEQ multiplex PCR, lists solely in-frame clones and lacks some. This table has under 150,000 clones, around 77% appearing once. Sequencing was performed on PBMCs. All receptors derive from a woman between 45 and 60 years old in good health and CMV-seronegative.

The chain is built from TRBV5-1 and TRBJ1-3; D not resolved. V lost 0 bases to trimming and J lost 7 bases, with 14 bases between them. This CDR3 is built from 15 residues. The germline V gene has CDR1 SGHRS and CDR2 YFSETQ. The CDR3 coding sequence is TGCGCCAGCAGCTTGGTGGCGGGTGAATGGAACACCATATATTTT. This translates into CASSLVAGEWNTIYF.

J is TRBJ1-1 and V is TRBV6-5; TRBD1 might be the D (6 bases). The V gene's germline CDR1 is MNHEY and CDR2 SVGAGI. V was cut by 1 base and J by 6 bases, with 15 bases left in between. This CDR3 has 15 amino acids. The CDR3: CASSYFRGQGPEAFF. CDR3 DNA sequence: TGTGCCAGCAGTTACTTTCGAGGCCAGGGGCCTGAAGCTTTCTTT.

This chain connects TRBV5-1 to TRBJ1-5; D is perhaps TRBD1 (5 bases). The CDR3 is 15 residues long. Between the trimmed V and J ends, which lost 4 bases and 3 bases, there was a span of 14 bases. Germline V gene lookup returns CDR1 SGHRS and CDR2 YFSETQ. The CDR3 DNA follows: TGCGCCAGCAGCGCAACAGGATCGGTCAATCAGCCCCAGCATTTT. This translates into CASSATGSVNQPQHF.

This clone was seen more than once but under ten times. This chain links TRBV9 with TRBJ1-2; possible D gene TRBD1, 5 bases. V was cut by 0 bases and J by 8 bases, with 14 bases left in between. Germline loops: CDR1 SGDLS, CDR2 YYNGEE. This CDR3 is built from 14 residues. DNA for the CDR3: TGTGCCAGCAGCGTAGACCCAACACAGGAAGGCTACACCTTC. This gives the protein CASSVDPTQEGYTF.

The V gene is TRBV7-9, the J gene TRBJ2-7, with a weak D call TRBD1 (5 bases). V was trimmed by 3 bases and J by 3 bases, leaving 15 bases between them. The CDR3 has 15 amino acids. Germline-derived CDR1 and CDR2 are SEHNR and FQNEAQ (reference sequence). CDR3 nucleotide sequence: TGTGCCAGCAGCTTCGACAGTGGTTTAATCTACGAGCAGTACTTC. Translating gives CASSFDSGLIYEQYF.

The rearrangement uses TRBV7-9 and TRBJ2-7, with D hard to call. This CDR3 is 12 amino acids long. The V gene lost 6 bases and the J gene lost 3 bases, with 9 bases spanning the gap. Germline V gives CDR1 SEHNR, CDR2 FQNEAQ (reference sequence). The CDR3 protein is CASSRSGYEQYF. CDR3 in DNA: TGTGCCAGCAGTCGGTCCGGCTACGAGCAGTACTTC.

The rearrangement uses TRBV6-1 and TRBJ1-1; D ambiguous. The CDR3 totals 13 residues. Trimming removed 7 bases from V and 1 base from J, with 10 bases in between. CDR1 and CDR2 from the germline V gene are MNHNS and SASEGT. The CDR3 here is CASTDTENTEAFF. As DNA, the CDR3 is TGTGCCAGCACTGACACAGAGAACACTGAAGCTTTCTTT.

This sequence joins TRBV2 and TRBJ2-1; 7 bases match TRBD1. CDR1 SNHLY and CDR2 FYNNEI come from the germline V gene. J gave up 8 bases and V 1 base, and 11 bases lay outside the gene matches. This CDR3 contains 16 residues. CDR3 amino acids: CASSEGVTGFLDEQFF. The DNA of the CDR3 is TGTGCCAGCAGTGAAGGGGTGACAGGGTTCTTGGATGAGCAGTTCTTC.

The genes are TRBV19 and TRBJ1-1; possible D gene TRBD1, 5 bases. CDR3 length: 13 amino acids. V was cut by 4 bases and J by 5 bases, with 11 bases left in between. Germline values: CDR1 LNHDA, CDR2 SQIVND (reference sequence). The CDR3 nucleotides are TGTGCCAGTAGTACTCGCCAGGGTACTGAAGCTTTCTTT. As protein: CASSTRQGTEAFF.

The CDR3 sequence: CASSRITGGATSGNTIYF. As DNA, the CDR3 is TGCGCCAGCAGCAGAATAACTGGAGGAGCCACCTCTGGAAACACCATATATTTT. This chain joins TRBV4-3 and TRBJ1-3; D uncertain. The germline V gene has CDR1 LGHNA and CDR2 YSLEER. The length of the CDR3 is 18 residues. V was cut by 5 bases and J by 0 bases, with 20 bases left in between.

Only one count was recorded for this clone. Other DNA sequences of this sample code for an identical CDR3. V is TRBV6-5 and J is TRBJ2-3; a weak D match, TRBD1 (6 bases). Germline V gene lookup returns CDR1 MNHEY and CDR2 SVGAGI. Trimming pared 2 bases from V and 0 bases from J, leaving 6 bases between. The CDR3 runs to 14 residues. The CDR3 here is CASSYGGSTDTQYF. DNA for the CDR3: TGTGCCAGCAGTTACGGGGGCAGCACAGATACGCAGTATTTT.

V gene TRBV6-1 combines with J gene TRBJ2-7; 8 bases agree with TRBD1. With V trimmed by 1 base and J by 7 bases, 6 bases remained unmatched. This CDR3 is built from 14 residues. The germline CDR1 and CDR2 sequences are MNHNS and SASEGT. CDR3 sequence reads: CASSEGQGASEQYF. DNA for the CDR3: TGTGCCAGCAGTGAAGGGCAGGGGGCGAGTGAGCAGTACTTC.

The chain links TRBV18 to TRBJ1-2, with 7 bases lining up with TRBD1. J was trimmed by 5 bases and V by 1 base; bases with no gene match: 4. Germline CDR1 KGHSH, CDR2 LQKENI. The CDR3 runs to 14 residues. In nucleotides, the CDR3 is TGTGCCAGCTCACCACGGGACAGAGTATATGGCTACACCTTC. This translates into CASSPRDRVYGYTF.

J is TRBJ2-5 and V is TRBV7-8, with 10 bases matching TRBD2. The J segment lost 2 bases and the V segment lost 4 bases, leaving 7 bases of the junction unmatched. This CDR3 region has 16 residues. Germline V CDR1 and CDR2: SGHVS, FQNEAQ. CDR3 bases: TGTGCCAGCAGCTCCCATAGCGGGGGGCCTCAAGAGACCCAGTACTTC. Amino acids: CASSSHSGGPQETQYF.

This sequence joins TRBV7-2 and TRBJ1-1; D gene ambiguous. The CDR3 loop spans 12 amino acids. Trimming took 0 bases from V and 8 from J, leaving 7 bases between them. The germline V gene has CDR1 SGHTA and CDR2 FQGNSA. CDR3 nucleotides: TGTGCCAGCAGCTTAGCTTTGTCGGAAGCTTTCTTT. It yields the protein CASSLALSEAFF.

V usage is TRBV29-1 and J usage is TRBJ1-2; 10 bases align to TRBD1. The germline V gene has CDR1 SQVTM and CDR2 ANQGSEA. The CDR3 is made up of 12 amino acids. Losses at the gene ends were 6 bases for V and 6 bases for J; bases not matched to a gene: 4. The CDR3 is CSVPDRGHGYTF. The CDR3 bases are TGCAGCGTCCCTGACAGGGGGCATGGCTACACCTTC.

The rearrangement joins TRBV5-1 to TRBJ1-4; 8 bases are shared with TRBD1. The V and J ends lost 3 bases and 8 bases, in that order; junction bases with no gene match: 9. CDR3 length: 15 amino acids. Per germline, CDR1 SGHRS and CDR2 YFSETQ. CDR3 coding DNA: TGCGCCAGCAGCTCGTCCGGGACAGGCCCCGAAAAACTGTTTTTT. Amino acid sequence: CASSSSGTGPEKLFF.

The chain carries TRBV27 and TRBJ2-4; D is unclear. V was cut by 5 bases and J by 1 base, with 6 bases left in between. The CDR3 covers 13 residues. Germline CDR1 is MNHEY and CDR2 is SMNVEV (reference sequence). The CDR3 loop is CASSAGAKNIQYF. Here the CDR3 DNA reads TGTGCCAGCAGTGCCGGGGCCAAAAACATTCAGTACTTC.

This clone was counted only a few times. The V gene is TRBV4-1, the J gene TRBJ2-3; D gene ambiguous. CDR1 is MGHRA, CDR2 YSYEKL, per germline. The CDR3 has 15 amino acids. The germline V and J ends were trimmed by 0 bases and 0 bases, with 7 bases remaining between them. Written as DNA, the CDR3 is TGCGCCAGCAGCCAAGATACAGCTAGCACAGATACGCAGTATTTT. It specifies CASSQDTASTDTQYF.

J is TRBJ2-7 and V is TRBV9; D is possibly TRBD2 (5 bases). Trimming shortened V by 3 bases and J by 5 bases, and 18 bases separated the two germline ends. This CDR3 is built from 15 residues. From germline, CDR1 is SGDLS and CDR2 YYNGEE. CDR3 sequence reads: CASSALGSVFDEQYF. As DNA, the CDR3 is TGTGCCAGCAGCGCCCTCGGTAGCGTCTTCGACGAGCAGTACTTC. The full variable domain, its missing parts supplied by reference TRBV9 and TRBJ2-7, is DSGVTQTPKHLITATGQRVTLRCSPRSGDLSVYWYQQSLDQGLQFLIQYYNGEERAKGNILERFSAQQFPDLHSELNLSSLELGDSALYFCASSALGSVFDEQYFGPGTRLTVT.

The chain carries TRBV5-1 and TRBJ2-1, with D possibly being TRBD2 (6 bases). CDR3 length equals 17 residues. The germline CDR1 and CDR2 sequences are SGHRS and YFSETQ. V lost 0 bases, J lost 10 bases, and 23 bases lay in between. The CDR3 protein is CASSLGVSGQRVTEQFF. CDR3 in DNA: TGCGCCAGCAGCTTGGGAGTGTCGGGTCAGCGGGTGACCGAGCAGTTCTTC.

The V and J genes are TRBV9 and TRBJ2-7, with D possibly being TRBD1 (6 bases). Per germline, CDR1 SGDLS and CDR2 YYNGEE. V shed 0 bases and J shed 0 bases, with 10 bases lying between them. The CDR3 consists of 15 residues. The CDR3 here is CASSVGDTSSYEQYF. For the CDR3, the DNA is TGTGCCAGCAGCGTAGGGGACACCAGCTCCTACGAGCAGTACTTC.

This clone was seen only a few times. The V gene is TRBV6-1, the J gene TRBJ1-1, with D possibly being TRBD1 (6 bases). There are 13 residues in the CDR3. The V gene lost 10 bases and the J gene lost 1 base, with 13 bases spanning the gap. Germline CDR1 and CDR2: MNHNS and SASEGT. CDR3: CATGPQGNTEAFF. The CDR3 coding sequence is TGTGCCACCGGACCACAGGGGAACACTGAAGCTTTCTTT.

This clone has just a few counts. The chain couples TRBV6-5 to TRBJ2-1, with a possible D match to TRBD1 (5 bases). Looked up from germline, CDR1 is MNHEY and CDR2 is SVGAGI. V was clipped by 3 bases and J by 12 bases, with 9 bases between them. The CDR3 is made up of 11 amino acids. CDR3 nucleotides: TGTGCCAGCAGTTATATAGGGGCGCAGTTCTTC. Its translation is CASSYIGAQFF.